This T cell receptor beta chain came from a study of cytomegalovirus exposure and HLA in healthy donors. The PCR ran on 60 Vbeta and 13 Jbeta primers. The authors' processing: Counted up in a later analysis, unique TCR beta chains came to some 75 million, with about 9.9 million shared. Clones were read by immunoSEQ multiplex PCR, and TCRdb kept only the in-frame ones, dropping some. Clone size and the V and J calls come from that table; the DNA yielded D and trimming. The table has approximately 150,000 clones, around three quarters seen once. Remarks on this clone: No antigen is known for it.

J was trimmed by 6 bases and V by 5 bases; bases with no gene match: 5. The CDR3 runs 13 residues. CDR1 MDHEN and CDR2 SYDVKM come from the germline V gene. General study points: It was approximately 150 TCR beta chains that were listed as cytomegalovirus-associated. Later on, a genetic analysis was performed. It linked a missense variant in DCLRE1C with V- and J-gene trimming of TCR beta. Several V segments, TRBV6-2 and TRBV6-3 among them, could not be told apart and were dropped.

This rearrangement joins TRBV28 to TRBJ1-1; TRBD1 agrees at 8 bases. The material sequenced was PBMCs. This TCR came from a man in his forties in good health and CMV-seropositive. The DNA of the CDR3 is TGTGCCAGCAGTCAGGGGGCTGGGGCTGAAGCTTTCTTT. It yields the protein CASSQGAGAEAFF.